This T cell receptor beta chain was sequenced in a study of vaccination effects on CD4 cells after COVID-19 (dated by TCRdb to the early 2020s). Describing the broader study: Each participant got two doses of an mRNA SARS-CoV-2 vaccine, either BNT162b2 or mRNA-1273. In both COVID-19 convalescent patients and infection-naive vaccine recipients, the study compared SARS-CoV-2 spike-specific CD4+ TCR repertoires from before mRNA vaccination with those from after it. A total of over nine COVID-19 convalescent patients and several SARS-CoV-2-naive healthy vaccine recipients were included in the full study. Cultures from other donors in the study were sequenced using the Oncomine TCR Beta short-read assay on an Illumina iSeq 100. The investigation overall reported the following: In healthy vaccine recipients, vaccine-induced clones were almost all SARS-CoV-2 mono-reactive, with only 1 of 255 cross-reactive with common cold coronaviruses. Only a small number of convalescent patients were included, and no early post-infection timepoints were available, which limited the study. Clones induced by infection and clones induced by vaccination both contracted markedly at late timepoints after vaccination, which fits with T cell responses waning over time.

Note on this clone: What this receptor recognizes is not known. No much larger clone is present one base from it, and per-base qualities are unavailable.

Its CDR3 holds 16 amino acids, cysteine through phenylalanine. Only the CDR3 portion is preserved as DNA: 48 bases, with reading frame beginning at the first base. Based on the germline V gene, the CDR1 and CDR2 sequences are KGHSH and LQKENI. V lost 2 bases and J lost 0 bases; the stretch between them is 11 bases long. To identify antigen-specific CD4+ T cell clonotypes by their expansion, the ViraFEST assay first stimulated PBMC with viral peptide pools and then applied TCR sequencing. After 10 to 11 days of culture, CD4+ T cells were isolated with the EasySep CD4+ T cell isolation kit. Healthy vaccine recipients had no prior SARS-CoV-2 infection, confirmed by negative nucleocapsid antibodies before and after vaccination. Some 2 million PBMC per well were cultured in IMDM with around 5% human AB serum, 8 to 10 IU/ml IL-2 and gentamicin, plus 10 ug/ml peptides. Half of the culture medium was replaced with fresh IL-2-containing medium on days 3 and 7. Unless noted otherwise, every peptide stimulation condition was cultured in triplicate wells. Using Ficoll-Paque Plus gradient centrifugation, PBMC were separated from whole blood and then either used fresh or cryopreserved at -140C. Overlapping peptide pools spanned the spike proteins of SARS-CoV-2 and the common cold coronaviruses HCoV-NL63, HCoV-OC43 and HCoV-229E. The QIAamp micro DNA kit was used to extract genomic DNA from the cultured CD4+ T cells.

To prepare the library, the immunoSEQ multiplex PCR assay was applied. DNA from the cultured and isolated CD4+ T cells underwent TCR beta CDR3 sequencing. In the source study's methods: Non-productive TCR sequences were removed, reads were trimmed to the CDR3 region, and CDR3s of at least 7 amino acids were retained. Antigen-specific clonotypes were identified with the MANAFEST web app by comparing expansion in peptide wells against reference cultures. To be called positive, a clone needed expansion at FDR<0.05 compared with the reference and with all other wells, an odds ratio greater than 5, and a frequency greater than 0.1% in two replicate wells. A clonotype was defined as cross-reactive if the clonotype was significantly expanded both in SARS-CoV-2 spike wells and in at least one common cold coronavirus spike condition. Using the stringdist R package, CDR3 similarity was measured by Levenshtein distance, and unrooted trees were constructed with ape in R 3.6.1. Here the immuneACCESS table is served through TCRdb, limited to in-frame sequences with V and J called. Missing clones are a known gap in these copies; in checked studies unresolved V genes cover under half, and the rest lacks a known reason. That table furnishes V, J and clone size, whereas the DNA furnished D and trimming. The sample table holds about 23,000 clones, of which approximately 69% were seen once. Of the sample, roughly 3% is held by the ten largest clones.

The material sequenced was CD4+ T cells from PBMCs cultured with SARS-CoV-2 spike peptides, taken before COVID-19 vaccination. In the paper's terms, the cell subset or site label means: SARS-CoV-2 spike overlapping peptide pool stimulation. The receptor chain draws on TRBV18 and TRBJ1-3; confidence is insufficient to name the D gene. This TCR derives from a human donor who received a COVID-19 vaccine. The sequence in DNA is TGTGCCAGCTCACCAAATCTAGGGCTCTCTGGAAACACCATATATTTT. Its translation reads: CASSPNLGLSGNTIYF. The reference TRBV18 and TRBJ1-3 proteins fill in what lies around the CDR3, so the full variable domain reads NAGVMQNPRHLVRRRGQEARLRCSPMKGHSHVYWYRQLPEEGLKFMVYLQKENIIDESGMPKERFSAEFPKEGPSILRIQQVVRGDSAAYFCASSPNLGLSGNTIYFGEGSWLTVV.